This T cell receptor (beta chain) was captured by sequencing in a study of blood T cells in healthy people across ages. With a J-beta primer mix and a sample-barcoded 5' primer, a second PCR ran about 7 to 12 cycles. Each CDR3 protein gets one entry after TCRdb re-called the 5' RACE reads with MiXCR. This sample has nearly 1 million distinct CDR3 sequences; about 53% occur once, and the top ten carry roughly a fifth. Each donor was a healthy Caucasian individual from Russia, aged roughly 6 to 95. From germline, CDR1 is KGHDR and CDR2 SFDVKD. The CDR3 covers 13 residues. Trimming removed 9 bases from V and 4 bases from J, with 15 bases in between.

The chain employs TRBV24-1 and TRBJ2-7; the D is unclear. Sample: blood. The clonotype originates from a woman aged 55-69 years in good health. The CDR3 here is CATSGSAPYEQYF. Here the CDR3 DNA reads TGTGCCACCTCTGGGTCAGCGCCGTACGAGCAGTACTTC.